Below are 21 T cell receptor beta chains sequenced from a single sample in a study of cytomegalovirus exposure and HLA in healthy donors. The PCR had 60 Vbeta and 13 Jbeta primers. The method was immunoSEQ multiplex PCR; TCRdb's version includes in-frame clones alone and lacks a portion of them. This table has more than 150,000 clones, approximately 81% appearing once. Sequencing input: PBMCs. The receptors derive from a boy under 18 in good health and CMV-seronegative.

The gene calls are TRBV7-2 and TRBJ2-1, with a tentative D call TRBD2 (6 bases). V lost 5 bases, J lost 7 bases, and 15 bases lay in between. CDR1 and CDR2 (germline): SGHTA, FQGNSA. CDR3 length: 14 amino acids. CDR3 amino acids: CASSAGLPRNEQFF. The CDR3 DNA follows: TGTGCCAGCAGCGCGGGACTCCCGCGGAATGAGCAGTTCTTC.

This clone has more than one count but fewer than ten. This chain uses TRBV30 with TRBJ1-1; possible D gene TRBD1, 5 bases. The V end was cut by 4 bases, the J end by 5 bases, with 11 bases between. Per the germline V gene, CDR1 is GTSNPN and CDR2 is SVGIG (reference sequence). The CDR3 length is 12 residues. This CDR3 reads CAWMGLGTEAFF. CDR3 sequence (DNA): TGTGCCTGGATGGGGCTTGGGACTGAAGCTTTCTTT.

The J gene is TRBJ1-2, the V gene TRBV27; 9 bases are a match to TRBD1. The CDR3 length is 15 residues. V was clipped by 6 bases and J by 3 bases; unmatched bases: 8. CDR1 is MNHEY and CDR2 is SMNVEV in the germline V gene (reference sequence). The CDR3 nucleotides are TGTGCCAGCAGCTTGAACGGACAGGGGCACTATGGCTACACCTTC. It translates to CASSLNGQGHYGYTF.

The V call is TRBV28, the J call TRBJ1-5, with D perhaps TRBD1 (6 bases). The CDR3 covers 14 residues. CDR1 and CDR2 (germline): MDHEN, SYDVKM. The V gene lost 1 base and the J gene lost 2 bases, with 6 bases spanning the gap. CDR3 protein: CASSLYRGNQPQHF. The DNA of the CDR3 is TGTGCCAGCAGTTTATACAGGGGCAATCAGCCCCAGCATTTT.

The V and J genes are TRBV29-1 and TRBJ1-1; D is unclear. Germline assignment: CDR1 SQVTM and CDR2 ANQGSEA. V lost 2 bases and J lost 1, with 5 bases in between. The length of the CDR3 is 12 residues. The CDR3 bases are TGCAGCGTTGAAAAAGCGAACACTGAAGCTTTCTTT. This sequence encodes CSVEKANTEAFF.

This chain connects TRBV28 to TRBJ1-5; D gene unclear. The CDR3 covers 15 residues. In germline, CDR1 is MDHEN, CDR2 SYDVKM. Trimming pared 2 bases from V and 5 bases from J, leaving 13 bases between. CDR3: CASSLPTEGDQPQHF. For the CDR3, the DNA is TGTGCCAGCAGTTTACCTACTGAGGGTGATCAGCCCCAGCATTTT.

V gene TRBV6-5 combines with J gene TRBJ1-2; 12 bases map to TRBD1. In germline, CDR1 is MNHEY, CDR2 SVGAGI. There are 15 residues in the CDR3. The J segment lost 2 bases and the V segment lost 4 bases, leaving 2 bases of the junction unmatched. This chain's CDR3 is CASSWDRGRNYGYTF. CDR3 coding DNA: TGTGCCAGCAGTTGGGACAGGGGGCGAAACTATGGCTACACCTTC.

CDR3 amino acids: CASSLETGAYGYTF. CDR3 coding DNA: TGTGCCAGCAGCCTAGAGACAGGGGCCTATGGCTACACCTTC. V and J are TRBV5-6 and TRBJ1-2; 8 positions agree with TRBD1. Unmatched junction bases numbered 6, after V lost 4 bases and J lost 4 bases. Germline lookup yields CDR1 SGHDT and CDR2 YYEEEE. The CDR3 length is 14 residues.

The chain recombines TRBV15 with TRBJ1-3; D is unresolved. Per the germline V gene, CDR1 is LNHNV and CDR2 is YYDKDF (reference sequence). The CDR3 totals 15 residues. V shed 3 bases and J shed 4 bases, with 13 bases lying between them. The CDR3 reads CATSRDSPHGNTIYF. The DNA of the CDR3 is TGTGCCACCAGCAGGGACTCTCCCCACGGAAACACCATATATTTT.

The CDR3 DNA is TGTGCCAGCAGTCCGGGACTAGCGGGAACGGGACAAGAGACCCAGTACTTC. Protein product: CASSPGLAGTGQETQYF. This chain joins TRBV28 and TRBJ2-5, with 13 bases aligning to TRBD2. This CDR3 has 17 amino acids. Germline CDR1 reads MDHEN; CDR2 reads SYDVKM. The V segment lost 5 bases and the J segment 2 bases; nucleotides outside the gene matches: 8.

This clone came up once. The V and J genes are TRBV5-1 and TRBJ2-5, with 8 bases matching TRBD1. The CDR3 runs 14 residues. The germline V gene has CDR1 SGHRS and CDR2 YFSETQ. V trimming: 4 bases; J trimming: 3 bases; junction bases outside the gene matches: 5. Here the CDR3 reads CASSPGQGKETQYF. Here the CDR3 DNA reads TGCGCCAGCAGCCCCGGACAGGGAAAAGAGACCCAGTACTTC.

J is TRBJ2-2 and V is TRBV5-4, with TRBD2 matching 15 bases. The CDR3 loop spans 18 amino acids. Germline V gene lookup returns CDR1 SGHNT and CDR2 YYREEE (reference sequence). After removal of 4 bases from V and 3 bases from J, the junction contained 7 bases not matched to a gene. The CDR3 DNA is TGTGCCAGCAGCCCGGGGACTAGCGGGGGGTCCTACACCGGGGAGCTGTTTTTT. Protein sequence: CASSPGTSGGSYTGELFF.

The chain carries TRBV2 and TRBJ2-5; TRBD2 matches at 7 bases. Germline loops: CDR1 SNHLY, CDR2 FYNNEI. The CDR3 sequence is 15 residues long. The V segment lost 7 bases and the J segment 4 bases; nucleotides outside the gene matches: 12. The CDR3 nucleotides are TGTGCCAGCAAAACTAGCGAGGTTACTGTAGAGACCCAGTACTTC. Translating gives CASKTSEVTVETQYF.

The rearrangement uses TRBV19 and TRBJ2-7; 9 positions agree with TRBD1. The CDR3 length is 14 residues. The ends lost 5 bases at V and 3 bases at J; junction bases unmatched: 5. Germline V gives CDR1 LNHDA, CDR2 SQIVND (reference sequence). CDR3 protein: CASSGQGTLYEQYF. The CDR3 DNA reads TGTGCCAGTAGTGGACAGGGGACCCTCTACGAGCAGTACTTC.

The table lists this clone with a count of one. V usage is TRBV7-6 and J usage is TRBJ2-1; no definite D call. V dropped 4 bases and J dropped 4 bases, with 8 bases sitting between them. Germline CDR1 is SGHVS and CDR2 is FNYEAQ. CDR3 length: 13 residues. The CDR3 reads CASSYNSYNEQFF. The DNA of the CDR3 is TGTGCCAGCAGCTATAACAGTTACAATGAGCAGTTCTTC.

This chain links TRBV4-3 with TRBJ1-5; D is ambiguous. The CDR3 totals 13 residues. Germline assignment: CDR1 LGHNA and CDR2 YSLEER. V was pared by 0 bases and J by 7 bases, with 7 bases between. CDR3 DNA: TGCGCCAGCAGCCAAGACCTGGCACAGCCCCAGCATTTT. Encoded protein: CASSQDLAQPQHF.

The V gene is TRBV15, the J gene TRBJ2-7; 7 bases match TRBD2. Germline CDR1 is LNHNV and CDR2 is YYDKDF (reference sequence). V lost 5 bases to trimming and J lost 2 bases; unmatched junction nucleotides: 9. The CDR3 is 15 residues long. The CDR3 DNA follows: TGTGCCACCAGCCCTGGGGAGGGGCGAACCTACGAGCAGTACTTC. Its protein is CATSPGEGRTYEQYF.

This clone was observed a single time. The rearrangement uses TRBV25-1 and TRBJ1-3; no clear D gene. This CDR3 has 18 residues. Per the germline V gene, CDR1 is MGHDK and CDR2 is SYGVNS. V lost 6 bases and J lost 0, with 21 bases in between. CDR3 region: CASRPGYRRLGSGNTIYF. In DNA form, the CDR3 reads TGTGCCAGCAGACCCGGTTACCGGCGACTGGGCTCTGGAAACACCATATATTTT.

This rearrangement joins TRBV5-5 to TRBJ2-3; 8 bases are a match to TRBD2. V gave up 9 bases and J gave up 4 bases; unmatched junction bases: 10. The CDR3 is made up of 14 amino acids. CDR1 is SGHKS and CDR2 is YYEKEE in the germline V gene (reference sequence). CDR3 nucleotides: TGTGCCACCTTCGGGGGGGGCCGGGCAGATACGCAGTATTTT. The encoded protein is CATFGGGRADTQYF.

The chain is built from TRBV9 and TRBJ1-5, with 10 bases aligning to TRBD1. The CDR3 has 16 amino acids. Unmatched junction bases numbered 6, after V lost 3 bases and J lost 3 bases. Germline V gives CDR1 SGDLS, CDR2 YYNGEE. Here the CDR3 reads CASSGGTGAVNQPQHF. As DNA, the CDR3 is TGTGCCAGCAGCGGAGGGACAGGGGCCGTCAATCAGCCCCAGCATTTT.

V gene TRBV2 combines with J gene TRBJ1-3; D remains unclear. The germline CDR1 and CDR2 sequences are SNHLY and FYNNEI. This CDR3 comprises 14 residues. V lost 8 bases to trimming and J lost 0 bases, with 11 bases between them. The CDR3 reads CASLEVSSGNTIYF. The CDR3 DNA reads as TGTGCCAGCCTAGAAGTGTCCTCTGGAAACACCATATATTTT.